The rows below give T cell receptor beta chains drawn from one sample of a study of T cells after yellow fever vaccination. TCRdb re-called the 5' RACE reads with MiXCR, one entry per CDR3 protein. The sample includes hundreds of thousands of distinct CDR3 sequences, around 8.1% of them seen just once. Sequences were derived from PBMCs, sampled about 41 days after the first yellow fever vaccination. The receptors shown here come from a man between 18 and 29 years old who received the YFV17D yellow fever vaccine. Both conserved end residues are part of each CDR3. D genes are given only for firm matches. Clone size is stated in some rows and not others, as once, few, many or a class when expanded.

>NA|14|NA|TRBV10-3|TRBJ2-3
CAITGRGPTDTQYF
TGTGCCATCACGGGTCGGGGGCCCACAGATACGCAGTATTTT
>NA|11|NA|TRBV30|TRBJ1-1
CACLSNTEAFF
TGTGCCTGCCTTTCGAACACTGAAGCTTTCTTT
>NA|13|NA|TRBV5-1|TRBJ2-5
CASSLLPQQTQYF
TGCGCCAGCAGCTTACTACCTCAGCAGACCCAGTACTTC
>NA|14|NA|TRBV4-3|TRBJ1-1
CASSQEAGNTEAFF
TGCGCCAGCAGCCAAGAGGCGGGGAACACTGAAGCTTTCTTT
>many|17|TRBD1|TRBV7-2|TRBJ2-4
CASSLAQGQGVKNIQYF
TGTGCCAGCAGCTTAGCGCAAGGACAGGGAGTCAAAAACATTCAGTACTTC
>NA|15|TRBD1|TRBV25-1|TRBJ1-4
CASSERPGGREKLFF
TGTGCCAGCAGTGAACGGCCAGGGGGCCGCGAAAAACTGTTTTTT
>NA|16|TRBD2|TRBV7-8|TRBJ2-1
CASSLGRTRSYNEQFF
TGTGCCAGCAGCTTAGGGAGGACTAGATCCTACAATGAGCAGTTCTTC
>few|18|TRBD1|TRBV9|TRBJ2-3
CASSPQTPGQGIPDTQYF
TGTGCCAGCAGCCCCCAAACGCCGGGACAGGGGATCCCAGATACGCAGTATTTT
>NA|14|NA|TRBV7-3|TRBJ1-1
CASSQTGTNTEAFF
TGTGCCAGCAGCCAGACAGGAACTAACACTGAAGCTTTCTTT
>NA|12|NA|TRBV28|TRBJ2-1
CASSSSRNEQFF
TGTGCCAGCAGTTCCAGCCGGAATGAGCAGTTCTTC
>NA|17|TRBD1|TRBV7-2|TRBJ2-5
CASSLINPRTGGETQYF
TGTGCCAGCAGCTTAATTAATCCCAGGACAGGGGGAGAGACCCAGTACTTC
>few|18|NA|TRBV11-1|TRBJ1-6
CASSLWGRETGGSSPLHF
TGTGCCAGCAGCTTATGGGGCCGGGAGACCGGCGGTAGTTCACCCCTCCACTTT
>few|14|NA|TRBV7-2|TRBJ1-4
CASSLSSQGEKLFF
TGTGCCAGCAGCTTATCGTCTCAGGGCGAAAAACTGTTTTTT
>NA|14|NA|TRBV7-2|TRBJ1-4
CASSSDTLSEKLFF
TGTGCCAGCAGCTCCGACACGCTTAGTGAAAAACTGTTTTTT
>NA|16|NA|TRBV4-3|TRBJ2-5
CASSQDDQFLVETQYF
TGCGCCAGCAGCCAAGATGACCAGTTCCTAGTAGAGACCCAGTACTTC
>NA|14|NA|TRBV5-5|TRBJ1-1
CASSWGRLDTEAFF
TGTGCCAGCAGCTGGGGGCGTTTGGACACTGAAGCTTTCTTT
>NA|11|NA|TRBV29-1|TRBJ2-2
CSVQGFRELFF
TGCAGCGTGCAGGGGTTCCGGGAGCTGTTTTTT
>few|13|NA|TRBV7-9|TRBJ2-7
CASSLTPGSEQYF
TGTGCCAGCAGCTTGACGCCGGGGAGCGAGCAGTACTTC
>NA|13|NA|TRBV12-3/TRBV12-4|TRBJ2-3
CASESSGTDTQYF
TGTGCCAGCGAATCTAGCGGCACAGATACGCAGTATTTT
>NA|13|NA|TRBV12-3/TRBV12-4|TRBJ1-5
CASSAGLGQPQHF
TGTGCCAGCAGTGCAGGGCTGGGTCAGCCCCAGCATTTT
>few|17|TRBD1|TRBV7-2|TRBJ1-5
CASSPRSGTVGNQPQHF
TGTGCCAGCAGCCCTAGGTCGGGGACAGTAGGCAATCAGCCCCAGCATTTT
>few|17|TRBD1|TRBV6-5|TRBJ1-6
CASSYSLTGGYNSPLHF
TGTGCCAGCAGTTACTCTTTGACAGGGGGTTATAATTCACCCCTCCACTTT
>NA|16|TRBD2|TRBV20-1|TRBJ2-3
CSARDTRGGLTDTQYF
TGCAGTGCTAGAGATACGCGGGGGGGCCTTACAGATACGCAGTATTTT
>few|16|TRBD1|TRBV25-1|TRBJ1-5
CASSPLGQGSNQPQHF
TGTGCCAGCAGTCCCCTGGGACAGGGCAGCAATCAGCCCCAGCATTTT
>few|15|NA|TRBV20-1|TRBJ2-5
CSAFHSGRLGETQYF
TGCAGTGCTTTCCATTCGGGACGATTGGGAGAGACCCAGTACTTC
>NA|15|NA|TRBV3-1|TRBJ2-3
CASSQRGDSTDTQYF
TGTGCCAGCAGCCAGCGAGGGGACTCCACAGATACGCAGTATTTT
>NA|13|NA|TRBV6-1|TRBJ1-2
CASSEMGIYGYTF
TGTGCCAGCAGTGAAATGGGGATCTATGGCTACACCTTC
>NA|15|NA|TRBV4-1|TRBJ1-2
CASSQDASGLYGYTF
TGCGCCAGCAGCCAAGATGCGTCAGGGCTCTATGGCTACACCTTC
>many|14|NA|TRBV5-1|TRBJ2-2
CASSPRGVTGELFF
TGCGCCAGCAGCCCCAGGGGAGTCACCGGGGAGCTGTTTTTT
>NA|12|NA|TRBV10-3|TRBJ2-7
CAITEQGYEQYF
TGTGCCATCACCGAACAGGGTTACGAGCAGTACTTC
>NA|13|TRBD2|TRBV29-1|TRBJ2-7
CSAASGGLYEQYF
TGCAGCGCTGCTAGCGGGGGGCTCTACGAGCAGTACTTC
>few|13|NA|TRBV5-1|TRBJ2-3
CASSLAGPEAQYF
TGCGCCAGCAGCTTGGCCGGACCGGAAGCGCAGTATTTT
>NA|15|NA|TRBV4-1|TRBJ2-5
CASSQVRLGGETQYF
TGCGCCAGCAGCCAAGTTCGGCTGGGTGGAGAGACCCAGTACTTC
>few|17|NA|TRBV4-3|TRBJ1-3
CASSQDLSQGDRTTIYF
TGCGCCAGCAGCCAAGATCTATCCCAGGGAGATCGGACGACCATATATTTT
>NA|13|NA|TRBV20-1|TRBJ2-5
CSARGRPLETQYF
TGCAGTGCAAGGGGGAGGCCCCTAGAGACCCAGTACTTC
>NA|11|NA|TRBV5-8|TRBJ2-5
CASRHFRAQYF
TGTGCCAGCAGACACTTTCGGGCCCAGTACTTC
>NA|13|NA|TRBV5-1|TRBJ1-5
CASSSGAGQPQHF
TGCGCCAGCAGCTCGGGGGCCGGTCAGCCCCAGCATTTT
>NA|16|NA|TRBV18|TRBJ1-1
CASSPPPDTQNTEAFF
TGTGCCAGCTCACCTCCGCCCGACACACAGAACACTGAAGCTTTCTTT
>few|15|TRBD1|TRBV6-2/TRBV6-3|TRBJ1-5
CASSYRTGAGWPQHF
TGTGCCAGCAGTTACAGGACAGGGGCGGGTTGGCCCCAGCATTTT
>NA|15|TRBD1|TRBV27|TRBJ2-2
CASSFRTGDFGELFF
TGTGCCAGCAGTTTTAGGACAGGGGATTTCGGGGAGCTGTTTTTT
>few|12|TRBD1|TRBV27|TRBJ1-5
CASGTGFQPQHF
TGTGCCAGCGGGACAGGGTTTCAGCCCCAGCATTTT
>few|14|NA|TRBV30|TRBJ1-1
CAWSVLGGYTEAFF
TGTGCCTGGAGTGTATTGGGCGGTTACACTGAAGCTTTCTTT
>NA|15|NA|TRBV24-1|TRBJ2-2
CATSDTGSGTGELFF
TGTGCCACCAGTGATACAGGGAGCGGCACCGGGGAGCTGTTTTTT
>NA|16|TRBD2|TRBV6-1|TRBJ2-1
CASSPLASGGNNEQFF
TGTGCCAGCAGTCCTCTAGCTAGCGGGGGGAACAATGAGCAGTTCTTC
>NA|17|TRBD2|TRBV4-2|TRBJ2-5
CASSQALAGGEQETQYF
TGTGCCAGCAGCCAGGCGTTAGCGGGGGGGGAGCAAGAGACCCAGTACTTC
>NA|13|NA|TRBV5-1|TRBJ2-1
CASSKTGNDEQFF
TGCGCCAGCAGCAAGACCGGGAACGATGAGCAGTTCTTC